The 3 T cell receptor beta chains below were found in one sample sequenced in a study of vaccination and CD4 T cells after COVID-19. Indicated time point: late sampling 161 to 241 days after vaccination in a few convalescent patients. This sample's treatment: roughly 10-day PBMC culture with coronavirus spike peptide pools or control peptides (ViraFEST assay). Antigens for these TCRs are unknown. Cultured CD4+ T-cell DNA underwent Oncomine TCR Beta short-read sequencing. Via MiXCR, TCRdb re-called the PCR reads, giving one row per CDR3 protein. The sample has over 20,000 distinct CDR3 sequences; less than 40% are singletons. The source was CD4+ T cells from blood, cultured in vitro, collected about 7 months after SARS-CoV-2 vaccination. These receptors were collected from a human donor who had recovered from COVID-19.

This clonotype has more than one count but fewer than ten. This sequence joins TRBV20-1 and TRBJ2-3, with D perhaps assigned TRBD1 or TRBD2 (5 bases each). The CDR3 contains 12 residues. The V gene's germline CDR1 is DFQATT and CDR2 SNEGSKA (reference sequence). CDR3 region: CNVAGRADTQYF. Here the CDR3 DNA reads TGCAATGTCGCAGGGAGAGCAGATACGCAGTATTTT.

A single count supports this clonotype. The chain is built from TRBV21-1 and TRBJ1-5. TRBV21-1 is given as a pseudogene. The CDR3 runs 11 residues. CDR3 nucleotide sequence: TGTGCCAGCAGGAGTGACCAGCCCCAGCATTTT. Residues: CASRSDQPQHF.

The chain couples TRBV2 to TRBJ2-5; 7 bases are a match to TRBD2. Germline V gene data show CDR1 as SNHLY and CDR2 as FYNNEI. This CDR3 is built from 14 residues. Trimming took 1 base from V and 5 from J; bases not matched to a gene: 4. CDR3 region: CASSEGGSLETQYF. CDR3 DNA: TGTGCCAGCAGTGAAGGCGGGAGTCTTGAGACCCAGTACTTC.